Listed here are 3 T cell receptor beta chains from one sample, sequenced in a study of T-cell memory formation after mild COVID-19. TCRdb reprocessed the 5' RACE reads with MiXCR, giving one entry per CDR3 protein. Among about 430,000 distinct CDR3 sequences listed, 20% to 25% were seen once. The sample was PBMCs or a T cell subset sorted from them (not recorded which). The receptors shown here come from an adult woman who had mild COVID-19 (a few samples of this study predate the infection). Cell type and time point are not known.

CDR3 residues: CASSSVGQGAGQYF. In nucleotides, the CDR3 is TGTGCCAGCAGTTCTGTGGGACAGGGGGCGGGTCAGTACTTC. The V and J genes are TRBV6-5 and TRBJ2-7; 12 nucleotides line up with TRBD1. Germline loops: CDR1 MNHEY, CDR2 SVGAGI. CDR3 size: 14 residues. The junction had 8 bases not matched to a gene; V was cut back by 4 bases and J by 10 bases.

This clonotype came up a few times. V is TRBV9 and J is TRBJ2-1; 11 nucleotides agree with TRBD2. The CDR3 has 18 amino acids. With V trimmed by 3 bases and J by 8 bases, 16 bases remained unmatched. Looked up from germline, CDR1 is SGDLS and CDR2 is YYNGEE. CDR3 nucleotides: TGTGCCAGCAGCGCGTTACCCAGACTAGCGGGACCTTACTATGAGCAGTTCTTC. Its protein product is CASSALPRLAGPYYEQFF.

The chain links TRBV29-1 to TRBJ2-5; 7 positions match TRBD2. V dropped 3 bases and J dropped 4; count of bases not matched to a gene: 11. The CDR3 contains 15 residues. The germline CDR1 and CDR2 sequences are SQVTM and ANQGSEA. This CDR3 reads CSVDPSSTGGETQYF. CDR3 DNA: TGCAGCGTTGACCCCTCCTCAACGGGGGGAGAGACCCAGTACTTC.